The 11 T cell receptor beta chains in this list originate from one sample, sequenced in a study of cytomegalovirus exposure and HLA in healthy donors. The PCR ran on 60 Vbeta and 13 Jbeta primers. TCRdb keeps only in-frame clones here, not all; method: immunoSEQ multiplex PCR. The repertoire includes about 160,000 clones, 77% of them detected once, and approximately 2.3% sits in the top ten. The specimen sequenced was PBMCs. These receptors were collected from a man aged 50 to 59 in good health and CMV-seropositive.

V and J are TRBV9 and TRBJ2-7; 9 nucleotides line up with TRBD1. This CDR3 is 14 amino acids long. The V gene end was trimmed by 3 bases and the J gene end by 6 bases; junction bases not matched to a gene: 7. Germline loops: CDR1 SGDLS, CDR2 YYNGEE. The CDR3 DNA is TGTGCCAGCAGCGCGGGACAGGGATCACGCGAGCAGTACTTC. Translating it yields CASSAGQGSREQYF.

The rearrangement uses TRBV11-1 and TRBJ2-5; 8 nucleotides agree with TRBD2. CDR3 length equals 16 residues. The germline CDR1 and CDR2 sequences are SGHAT and FQDESV (reference sequence). V was clipped by 3 bases and J by 1 base; unmatched bases: 7. CDR3 nucleotide sequence: TGTGCCAGCAGCTTTCCTCGGGGGGGGAGCCAAGAGACCCAGTACTTC. Its translation: CASSFPRGGSQETQYF. Drawing the rest from reference TRBV11-1 and TRBJ2-5, the complete variable domain is EAEVAQSPRYKITEKSQAVAFWCDPISGHATLYWYRQILGQGPELLVQFQDESVVDDSQLPKDRFSAERLKGVDSTLKIQPAELGDSAMYLCASSFPRGGSQETQYFGPGTRLLVL.

This rearrangement joins TRBV29-1 to TRBJ2-3, with a possible D match to TRBD2 (7 bases). Germline CDR1 reads SQVTM; CDR2 reads ANQGSEA. The CDR3 totals 14 residues. V dropped 8 bases and J dropped 2 bases, with 17 bases sitting between them. The CDR3 protein is CSSRGGLTTDTQYF. The CDR3, as DNA: TGCAGCTCAAGGGGGGGGCTGACCACAGATACGCAGTATTTT.

This sequence joins TRBV4-3 and TRBJ2-2; a weak D match, TRBD1 (6 bases). This CDR3 contains 14 residues. Germline V gene lookup returns CDR1 LGHNA and CDR2 YSLEER. Trimming took off 6 bases at V and 1 base at J, with 9 bases between the two ends. CDR3 amino acids: CASRPGENTGELFF. Written as DNA, the CDR3 is TGCGCCAGCAGACCAGGGGAGAACACCGGGGAGCTGTTTTTT.

The CDR3 spells CASRPGQGPGEQYF. CDR3 in DNA: TGTGCCAGTAGACCGGGACAGGGGCCGGGGGAGCAGTACTTC. J is TRBJ2-7 and V is TRBV19; 10 bases fit TRBD1. Germline V gene sequence: CDR1 LNHDA, CDR2 SQIVND (reference sequence). The CDR3 covers 14 residues. V was clipped by 6 bases and J by 7 bases; unmatched bases: 9.

This chain joins TRBV5-6 and TRBJ2-5; D uncertain. V was shortened by 2 bases and J by 4 bases, with 6 bases between the two germline ends. Germline V CDR1 and CDR2: SGHDT, YYEEEE. The CDR3 runs 12 residues. The DNA for the CDR3 is TGTGCCAGCAGCTTCTGGAGAGAGACCCAGTACTTC. As protein: CASSFWRETQYF.

This chain links TRBV10-3 with TRBJ1-1; D gene uncertain. The CDR3 totals 14 residues. Trimming removed 0 bases from V and 1 base from J, with 6 bases in between. Germline V gene lookup returns CDR1 ENHRY and CDR2 SYGVKD. CDR3 nucleotide sequence: TGTGCCATCAGTGAGTCGGCAGGGAACACTGAAGCTTTCTTT. It encodes CAISESAGNTEAFF.

This clone has just a few counts. The chain combines TRBV5-1 with TRBJ2-7; D is perhaps TRBD2 (5 bases). V shed 0 bases and J shed 7 bases, with 8 bases lying between them. Germline-derived CDR1 and CDR2 are SGHRS and YFSETQ. CDR3 length: 12 residues. CDR3 loop: CASSLAGKEQYF. The CDR3 region has the DNA TGCGCCAGCAGCTTGGCGGGGAAGGAGCAGTACTTC. The full variable domain, rest sourced from reference TRBV5-1 and TRBJ2-7, is KAGVTQTPRYLIKTRGQQVTLSCSPISGHRSVSWYQQTPGQGLQFLFEYFSETQRNKGNFPGRFSGRQFSNSRSEMNVSTLELGDSALYLCASSLAGKEQYFGPGTRLTVT.

The sample holds a few counts of this clone. V usage is TRBV7-2 and J usage is TRBJ1-4; D gene ambiguous. The CDR3 is 12 residues long. The germline gives CDR1 SGHTA, CDR2 FQGNSA. V was trimmed by 1 base and J by 11 bases, leaving 8 bases between them. The chain's CDR3 is CASSLGSGKLFF. Here the CDR3 DNA reads TGTGCCAGCAGCTTAGGTTCGGGGAAACTGTTTTTT.

This chain uses TRBV27 with TRBJ1-1; perhaps TRBD1 as D (5 bases). The CDR3 loop spans 14 amino acids. Germline V lookup: CDR1 MNHEY, CDR2 SMNVEV (reference sequence). Trimming pared 6 bases from V and 4 bases from J, leaving 15 bases between. CDR3 nucleotides: TGTGCCAGCAGGCGCGACCCAACAGGCACTGAAGCTTTCTTT. This sequence encodes CASRRDPTGTEAFF.

The genes are TRBV10-1 and TRBJ1-5; 8 positions agree with TRBD1. Germline CDR1 is WNHNN and CDR2 is SYGVQD (reference sequence). This CDR3 is built from 14 residues. With V trimmed by 2 bases and J by 5 bases, 2 bases remained unmatched. The CDR3 DNA follows: TGCGCCAGCAGTGAGGTGGGACAGGATCAGCCCCAGCATTTT. Translated, it gives CASSEVGQDQPQHF.